These 17 T cell receptor beta chains came from one sample sequenced in a study of blood T cell repertoires in COVID-19. The repertoire was sequenced with immunoSEQ multiplex PCR; TCRdb's copy has only in-frame clones and lacks some. This table has about 170,000 clones, approximately 87% appearing once. The sample consisted of PBMCs or T cells enriched from blood (not recorded which). The receptors shown here come from a woman aged 50 to 60 who had recovered from COVID-19.

This sequence joins TRBV5-1 and TRBJ2-3; 7 bases are a match to TRBD1. With V trimmed by 1 base and J by 4 bases, 9 bases remained unmatched. Per germline, CDR1 SGHRS and CDR2 YFSETQ. This CDR3 region has 16 residues. CDR3 sequence (DNA): TGCGCCAGCAGCTTGATAAGGGGGCGCGCGGCAGATACGCAGTATTTT. Protein product: CASSLIRGRAADTQYF.

The V call is TRBV7-3, the J call TRBJ2-3; 9 bases line up with TRBD2. Trimming removed 2 bases from V and 9 bases from J; junction bases left unmatched: 18. The CDR3 spans 18 residues. Germline V CDR1 and CDR2: SGHTA, FQGTGA. The CDR3 nucleotides read TGTGCCAGCAGCTTAGCCTTCCTTAGCGGGGGCCGGCCCGAGACGCAGTATTTT. This codes for CASSLAFLSGGRPETQYF.

The CDR3 bases are TGCGCCAGCAGCACCGGGGAGGGCCGGGGAGAGACCCAGTACTTC. Amino acid sequence: CASSTGEGRGETQYF. V and J are TRBV5-1 and TRBJ2-5; 7 bases are a match to TRBD2. The V and J ends lost 4 bases and 4 bases, in that order; junction bases with no gene match: 10. CDR1 and CDR2 (germline): SGHRS, YFSETQ. The CDR3 has 15 residues.

V and J are TRBV2 and TRBJ1-6; D is uncertain. Germline lookup yields CDR1 SNHLY and CDR2 FYNNEI. The CDR3 consists of 11 residues. V was trimmed by 5 bases and J by 7 bases, leaving 3 bases between them. CDR3: CASSSNSPLHF. The CDR3 DNA is TGTGCCAGCAGTAGCAATTCACCCCTCCACTTT.

The chain has TRBV2 and TRBJ1-1, with D possibly being TRBD1 (5 bases). The V and J ends lost 5 bases and 4 bases respectively, with 14 bases between them. Looked up from germline, CDR1 is SNHLY and CDR2 is FYNNEI. CDR3 length: 14 amino acids. Written as DNA, the CDR3 is TGTGCCAGCAGTCACAAACCAGGGTTCACTGAAGCTTTCTTT. Translating it yields CASSHKPGFTEAFF.

The rearrangement uses TRBV7-6 and TRBJ2-1, with 10 bases fitting TRBD2. This CDR3 is built from 17 residues. Germline CDR1 reads SGHVS; CDR2 reads FNYEAQ. J lost 8 bases, V lost 2 bases, and 12 bases had no gene match. The CDR3 DNA reads as TGTGCCAGCAGCTTACCAGACCTAGCGGGGGCCCAATATGAGCAGTTCTTC. Amino acids: CASSLPDLAGAQYEQFF. Full variable domain (rest looked up from reference TRBV7-6 and TRBJ2-1): GAGVSQSPRYKVTKRGQDVALRCDPISGHVSLYWYRQALGQGPEFLTYFNYEAQQDKSGLPNDRFSAERPEGSISTLTIQRTEQRDSAMYRCASSLPDLAGAQYEQFFGPGTRLTVL.

The J gene is TRBJ1-6, the V gene TRBV11-2; the D gene is possibly TRBD1 (6 bases). Trimming cost V 5 bases and J 10 bases, with 12 bases left between them. This CDR3 comprises 13 residues. Looked up from germline, CDR1 is SGHAT and CDR2 is FQNNGV. The CDR3 DNA reads as TGTGCCAGCAGCCGAGACAGGTACTCACCCCTCCACTTT. Amino acids: CASSRDRYSPLHF. The variable domain in full, completed from reference TRBV11-2 and TRBJ1-6, reads EAGVAQSPRYKIIEKRQSVAFWCNPISGHATLYWYQQILGQGPKLLIQFQNNGVVDDSQLPKDRFSAERLKGVDSTLKIQPAKLEDSAVYLCASSRDRYSPLHFGNGTRLTVT.

The chain is built from TRBV6-1 and TRBJ2-7; D is possibly TRBD1 (6 bases). This CDR3 is 15 amino acids long. V lost 3 bases and J 2 bases, leaving 14 bases between the germline ends. CDR1 is MNHNS, CDR2 SASEGT, per germline. The CDR3 nucleotides are TGTGCCAGCAGTGATCGACAGGCGCTCGCCTACGAGCAGTACGTC. It specifies CASSDRQALAYEQYV.

The sample holds a few counts of this clone. The V call is TRBV5-5, the J call TRBJ1-1; tentative D call: TRBD1 (6 bases). The CDR3 is 11 amino acids. Deletions cut 3 bases from V and 8 bases from J, with 8 bases between. Per the germline V gene, CDR1 is SGHKS and CDR2 is YYEKEE (reference sequence). The CDR3 is CASSYGQEAFF. CDR3 bases: TGTGCCAGCAGCTACGGACAGGAAGCTTTCTTT.

The V and J genes are TRBV12-3 or TRBV12-4 and TRBJ1-2; D remains unclear. This CDR3 comprises 13 residues. Trimming shortened V by 8 bases and J by 4 bases, and 14 bases separated the two germline ends. CDR3 coding DNA: TGTGCCAGCCGAACCAAGCAGGCCTATGGCTACACCTTC. Translated: CASRTKQAYGYTF.

This clone came up many times. An end of the junction differs from the germline gene, which may be a read error. This sequence joins TRBV2 and TRBJ1-2; TRBD1 might be the D (6 bases). The CDR3 contains 13 residues. The V gene's germline CDR1 is SNHLY and CDR2 FYNNEI. The CDR3 loop reads CASSYLTGANFLF. In DNA, the CDR3 is TGTGCCAGCAGTTATCTGACAGGTGCCAACTTTCTCTTC. Supplemented by reference TRBV2 and TRBJ1-2, the full variable domain reads EPEVTQTPSHQVTQMGQEVILRCVPISNHLYFYWYRQILGQKVEFLVSFYNNEISEKSEIFDDQFSVERPDGSNFTLKIRSTKLEDSAMYFCASSYLTGANFLFGSGTRLTVV.

The chain uses TRBV24-1 and TRBJ1-1; tentative D call: TRBD1 (5 bases). The germline gives CDR1 KGHDR, CDR2 SFDVKD. The CDR3 totals 16 residues. V lost 6 bases to trimming and J lost 4 bases, with 20 bases between them. The CDR3 loop reads CATSKSGRVGGTEAFF. The DNA for the CDR3 is TGTGCCACCAGTAAAAGCGGGCGGGTCGGGGGCACTGAAGCTTTCTTT.

V and J are TRBV12-3 or TRBV12-4 and TRBJ2-7, with 9 bases matching TRBD1. Trimming cost V 6 bases and J 8 bases; bases outside gene matches: 8. This CDR3 comprises 13 residues. This chain's CDR3 is CASSLGQGLKQYV. CDR3 nucleotides: TGTGCCAGCAGCCTGGGACAGGGACTTAAGCAGTACGTC.

CDR3 residues: CASSLEWGAEAFF. In DNA, the CDR3 is TGTGCCAGCAGCTTGGAATGGGGAGCTGAAGCTTTCTTT. The gene calls are TRBV5-5 and TRBJ1-1; D is unresolved. Germline values: CDR1 SGHKS, CDR2 YYEKEE (reference sequence). The V and J ends lost 0 bases and 6 bases respectively, with 9 bases between them. There are 13 residues in the CDR3.

This clone was seen more than once but under ten times. V gene TRBV16 combines with J gene TRBJ1-2, with D perhaps matching TRBD1 (5 bases). Trimming cost V 3 bases and J 7 bases, with 18 bases left between them. This CDR3 has 15 residues. Germline CDR1 and CDR2: KGHSY and FQNENV. CDR3 DNA: TGTGCCAGCAGCCAGCAGACAGTTGGAGTTTCTGGCTACACCTTC. It codes for CASSQQTVGVSGYTF.

The chain employs TRBV5-6 and TRBJ1-5; perhaps TRBD1 as D (5 bases). The CDR3 contains 13 residues. With 4 bases removed from V and 6 bases from J, the gap between germline ends came to 11 bases. Per germline, CDR1 SGHDT and CDR2 YYEEEE. The CDR3 coding sequence is TGTGCCAGCAGCGGAGGGGTGGCTCAGCCCCAGCATTTT. It specifies CASSGGVAQPQHF.

The genes are TRBV19 and TRBJ1-5; D gene uncertain. V lost 7 bases and J 0 bases, leaving 7 bases between the germline ends. This CDR3 contains 13 residues. CDR1 and CDR2 (germline): LNHDA, SQIVND (reference sequence). The CDR3, as DNA: TGTGCCAGTACCCCGAGTAGCAATCAGCCCCAGCATTTT. Protein: CASTPSSNQPQHF.